This TCR beta chain emerged from a study of technical replicates of blood from a handful of donors. This clone was observed once. This CDR3 is built from 15 residues. Trimming removed 2 bases at V and 8 bases at J, with 15 bases between. Germline loops: CDR1 MNHNY, CDR2 SVGAGI (reference sequence). TCRdb keeps only in-frame clones here, not all; method: immunoSEQ multiplex PCR. Of 64,000 or so clones in the sample, roughly 96% were seen once. The chain is built from TRBV6-6 and TRBJ2-2, with a possible D match to TRBD2 (5 bases). Sequencing was carried out using T cells isolated from PBMCs. This receptor was taken from a human donor in good health. The CDR3 coding sequence is TGTGCCAGCAGTTACCCCGGGTCTCCGGGGGGGGAGCTGTTTTTT. This encodes CASSYPGSPGGELFF.